Shown below are 3 T cell receptor beta chains from a single sample sequenced in a study of OX40 agonist ivuxolimab in advanced cancers. The protocol was immunoSEQ multiplex PCR, while the TCRdb copy is restricted to in-frame clones and leaves out a portion. The repertoire consists of some 70,000 clones, with around 84% occurring once and the leading ten covering around 1.1%. The sample was CD4+ or CD8+ T cells sorted from blood, taken in a trial of the OX40 agonist ivuxolimab. Receptors originate from an adult with an advanced solid tumor such as melanoma, head and neck, liver or kidney cancer.

V usage is TRBV5-4 and J usage is TRBJ1-2, with 12 bases fitting TRBD1. The CDR3 has 15 amino acids. Germline trimming cut 4 bases from V and 8 bases from J; bases unmatched to any gene: 9. The germline CDR1 and CDR2 sequences are SGHNT and YYREEE (reference sequence). This CDR3 is CASSVYRDRGRGYTF. CDR3 in DNA: TGTGCCAGCAGCGTTTACCGGGACAGGGGGCGAGGCTACACCTTC.

The rearrangement uses TRBV18 and TRBJ2-2, with TRBD1 matching 8 bases. The germline CDR1 and CDR2 sequences are KGHSH and LQKENI. V lost 2 bases to trimming and J lost 1 base; unmatched junction nucleotides: 0. CDR3 size: 15 residues. Here the CDR3 DNA reads TGTGCCAGCTCACCAGGGACAGGGAACACCGGGGAGCTGTTTTTT. Amino acids: CASSPGTGNTGELFF.

This clone was seen just once. The gene calls are TRBV4-1 and TRBJ1-1; unclear D gene. Germline-derived CDR1 and CDR2 are MGHRA and YSYEKL. V gave up 0 bases and J gave up 8 bases, with 10 bases separating them. The CDR3 is 13 amino acids. Here the CDR3 reads CASSQDLGTEAFF. Written as DNA, the CDR3 is TGCGCCAGCAGCCAAGATTTGGGTACAGAAGCTTTCTTT.